This entry lists 17 T cell receptor beta chains sequenced from one sample in a study of T cell changes during pregnancy in multiple sclerosis. Sequencing used immunoSEQ multiplex PCR; TCRdb keeps in-frame clones, though not all of them. The data contain 75,000 to 95,000 clones, 94% of them singletons. The material sequenced was CD4+ T cells from peripheral blood mononuclear cells, taken after pregnancy. The receptor set was obtained from a female donor with multiple sclerosis, enrolled in a pregnancy study.

As to this clone: The junction departs from the called germline gene at one end, perhaps through a read error. This sequence joins TRBV7-9 and TRBJ1-2; TRBD1 matches at 7 bases. The CDR3 covers 17 residues. CDR1 SEHNR and CDR2 FQNEAQ come from the germline V gene (reference sequence). CDR3 loop: CASSHRTGNSINNGYTF. The CDR3 coding sequence is TGTGCCAGCAGCCATCGGACAGGCAACTCAATTAACAATGGCTACACCTTC.

The V call is TRBV7-8, the J call TRBJ2-1, with 13 bases lining up with TRBD2. The CDR3 has 19 residues. The J segment lost 2 bases and the V segment lost 1 base, leaving 8 bases of the junction unmatched. Germline values: CDR1 SGHVS, CDR2 FQNEAQ. The CDR3 spells CASSLVWTSGSITYNEQFF. CDR3 sequence (DNA): TGTGCCAGCAGCTTAGTCTGGACTAGCGGGAGTATCACCTACAATGAGCAGTTCTTC.

J is TRBJ2-1 and V is TRBV5-1; TRBD2 matches at 8 bases. The germline V gene encodes CDR1 SGHRS and CDR2 YFSETQ. This CDR3 has 15 residues. The V and J ends lost 3 bases and 5 bases, in that order; junction bases with no gene match: 7. CDR3 in DNA: TGCGCCAGCAGCTACCGTAGCGGGACACACAATGAGCAGTTCTTC. Its translation: CASSYRSGTHNEQFF.

This rearrangement joins TRBV19 to TRBJ1-1; no clear D. This CDR3 is built from 12 residues. Trimming took off 3 bases at V and 6 bases at J, with 8 bases between the two ends. CDR1 and CDR2 (germline): LNHDA, SQIVND (reference sequence). The CDR3 DNA sequence: TGTGCCAGTAGTATCCGAGGAGCTGAAGCTTTCTTT. Translated: CASSIRGAEAFF.

This clone showed up just a few times. V is TRBV5-1 and J is TRBJ1-1, with D perhaps matching TRBD1 (5 bases). Trimming took off 1 base at V and 1 base at J, with 8 bases between the two ends. Germline V gives CDR1 SGHRS, CDR2 YFSETQ. This CDR3 spans 14 amino acids. The CDR3 DNA follows: TGCGCCAGCAGCTTGAACACAGGGAACACTGAAGCTTTCTTT. As protein: CASSLNTGNTEAFF.

This clone appeared a few times. The chain is built from TRBV7-8 and TRBJ2-7, with TRBD1 matching 9 bases. V lost 3 bases, J lost 0 bases, and 3 bases stayed unmatched. The germline V gene encodes CDR1 SGHVS and CDR2 FQNEAQ. This CDR3 is 15 amino acids long. The CDR3 loop is CASSFGTGISYEQYF. In DNA, the CDR3 is TGTGCCAGCAGCTTCGGGACAGGGATCTCCTACGAGCAGTACTTC.

V and J are TRBV19 and TRBJ2-3; the D gene is possibly TRBD2 (5 bases). Trimming removed 5 bases from V and 1 base from J, with 13 bases in between. The germline CDR1 and CDR2 sequences are LNHDA and SQIVND (reference sequence). This CDR3 spans 15 amino acids. In DNA form, the CDR3 reads TGTGCCAGTAGTGGGGTAGCAGCGGGCACAGATACGCAGTATTTT. This codes for CASSGVAAGTDTQYF.

The chain joins TRBV7-9 to TRBJ2-5; D is unresolved. The length of the CDR3 is 15 residues. The V gene lost 4 bases and the J gene lost 0 bases, with 12 bases spanning the gap. In germline, CDR1 is SEHNR, CDR2 FQNEAQ (reference sequence). The CDR3 sequence is CASSSTFQYQETQYF. CDR3 in DNA: TGTGCCAGCAGCTCCACGTTCCAGTACCAAGAGACCCAGTACTTC.

V and J are TRBV18 and TRBJ2-5, with 8 positions matching TRBD1. CDR3 length equals 15 residues. Germline trimming cut 3 bases from V and 3 bases from J; bases unmatched to any gene: 6. Germline V gene sequence: CDR1 KGHSH, CDR2 LQKENI. CDR3 sequence (DNA): TGTGCCAGCTCACCCCACCGGGACAGGAAAGAGACCCAGTACTTC. It encodes CASSPHRDRKETQYF.

The rearrangement joins TRBV6-6 to TRBJ1-3; no definite D call. V gave up 4 bases and J gave up 0 bases, with 7 bases separating them. In germline, CDR1 is MNHNY, CDR2 SVGAGI (reference sequence). The CDR3 covers 14 residues. The CDR3 spells CASSFPGSGNTIYF. The DNA of the CDR3 is TGTGCCAGCAGTTTCCCGGGCTCTGGAAACACCATATATTTT.

V usage is TRBV9 and J usage is TRBJ1-1, with TRBD1 as a possible D gene (5 bases). The CDR3 spans 17 residues. The V gene's germline CDR1 is SGDLS and CDR2 YYNGEE. V was clipped by 1 base and J by 3 bases, with 19 bases between them. The CDR3 is CASSVYRGLGGHTEAFF. In DNA, the CDR3 is TGTGCCAGCAGCGTATATCGCGGTCTCGGGGGTCACACTGAAGCTTTCTTT.

This clone was detected only once. V gene TRBV2 combines with J gene TRBJ2-2; 7 bases agree with TRBD1. Germline V gene sequence: CDR1 SNHLY, CDR2 FYNNEI. Germline trimming cut 6 bases from V and 0 bases from J; bases unmatched to any gene: 4. The length of the CDR3 is 15 residues. CDR3 coding DNA: TGTGCCAGCAGCGTGGGACAGACGAACACCGGGGAGCTGTTTTTT. It is translated as CASSVGQTNTGELFF.

The rearrangement links TRBV28 to TRBJ1-2; D is ambiguous. V lost 5 bases and J 4 bases, leaving 17 bases between the germline ends. In germline, CDR1 is MDHEN, CDR2 SYDVKM. CDR3 length equals 15 residues. CDR3 DNA: TGTGCCAGCAGTCCTACTAGAGACCTCTCCTATGGCTACACCTTC. It encodes CASSPTRDLSYGYTF.

This chain connects TRBV30 to TRBJ2-3; 7 bases are shared with TRBD1. The CDR3 is made up of 14 amino acids. Germline CDR1 GTSNPN, CDR2 SVGIG (reference sequence). The ends lost 1 base at V and 4 bases at J; junction bases unmatched: 5. The CDR3 DNA sequence: TGTGCCTGGAGTGCAACAGGGGTCCCAGATACGCAGTATTTT. Translating gives CAWSATGVPDTQYF. Variable domain in full (rest from reference TRBV30 and TRBJ2-3): SQTIHQWPATLVQPVGSPLSLECTVEGTSNPNLYWYRQAAGRGLQLLFYSVGIGQISSEVPQNLSASRPQDRQFILSSKKLLLSDSGFYLCAWSATGVPDTQYFGPGTRLTVL.

V gene TRBV7-9 combines with J gene TRBJ2-1; D is possibly TRBD1 (6 bases). The germline V gene encodes CDR1 SEHNR and CDR2 FQNEAQ (reference sequence). This CDR3 is 16 amino acids long. V was cut by 6 bases and J by 0 bases, with 15 bases left in between. The CDR3 DNA sequence: TGTGCCAGCAGGGAACAGGGAGCCAGCTCCTACAATGAGCAGTTCTTC. It encodes CASREQGASSYNEQFF.

The chain couples TRBV11-1 to TRBJ1-4; TRBD1 aligns across 7 bases. Germline CDR1 reads SGHAT; CDR2 reads FQDESV (reference sequence). V was clipped by 5 bases and J by 11 bases; unmatched bases: 11. This CDR3 is 14 amino acids long. CDR3 coding DNA: TGTGCCAGCAGCCGGAGGACAGGCCCGTGGAAACTGTTTTTT. Its protein product is CASSRRTGPWKLFF.

The V gene is TRBV30, the J gene TRBJ2-6; D uncertain. This CDR3 spans 15 amino acids. CDR1 and CDR2 from the germline V gene are GTSNPN and SVGIG (reference sequence). V gave up 2 bases and J gave up 0 bases, with 8 bases separating them. The CDR3 is CAWSPDFSGANVLTF. As DNA, the CDR3 is TGTGCCTGGAGTCCCGACTTCTCTGGGGCCAACGTCCTGACTTTC.